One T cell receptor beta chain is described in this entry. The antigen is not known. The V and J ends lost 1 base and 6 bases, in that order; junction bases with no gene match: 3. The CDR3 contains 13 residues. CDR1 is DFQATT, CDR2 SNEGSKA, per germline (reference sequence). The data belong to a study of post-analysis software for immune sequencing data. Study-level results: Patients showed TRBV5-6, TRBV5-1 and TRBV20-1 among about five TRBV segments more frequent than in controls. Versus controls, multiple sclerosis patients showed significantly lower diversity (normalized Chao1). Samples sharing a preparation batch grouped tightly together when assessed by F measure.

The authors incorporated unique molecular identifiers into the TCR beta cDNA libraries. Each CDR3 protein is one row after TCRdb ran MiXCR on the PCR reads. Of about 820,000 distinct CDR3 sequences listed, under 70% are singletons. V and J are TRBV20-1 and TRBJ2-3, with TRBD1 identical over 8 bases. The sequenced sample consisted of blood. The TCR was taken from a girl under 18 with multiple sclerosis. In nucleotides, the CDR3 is TGCAGTGCTAGAGGACAGGGGTCTGATACGCAGTATTTT. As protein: CSARGQGSDTQYF.